This T cell receptor (beta chain) was profiled in a study of blood T cell repertoires in COVID-19. Study context: Samples taken during acute and convalescent COVID-19 were collected in the United States, Italy and Spain. Sample material is recorded as cDNA or gDNA derived from T cells, B-cell-depleted T cells, or PBMCs.

The CDR3 runs to 16 residues. Germline loops: CDR1 GTSNPN, CDR2 SVGIG (reference sequence). The ends were cut back, 4 bases at V and 0 bases at J, with 13 bases in the middle. TCRdb keeps only in-frame clones here, not all; method: immunoSEQ multiplex PCR. The table shows 68,000 or so clones, with 65% to 80% occurring only once. The V call is TRBV30, the J call TRBJ2-6; D remains ambiguous. Sequencing input: peripheral blood. The sequence was collected from a human donor in a cohort sampled during active COVID-19. The CDR3 sequence: CAWMKRRSSGANVLTF. The CDR3 coding sequence is TGTGCCTGGATGAAACGCCGGTCCTCTGGGGCCAACGTCCTGACTTTC.